Presented here are 13 T cell receptor beta chains from one specimen sequenced in a study of identical twins. TCRdb reanalysed the 5' RACE reads using MiXCR and keeps one entry per CDR3 protein. The sample has 750,000 to 950,000 distinct CDR3 sequences, roughly an eighth seen once. This sample also belongs to another study, concerning yellow fever vaccine responses in identical twins.

The sample comprised PBMCs. Source of these receptors: a woman under 30 in good health.

In its sample, this clonotype was seen many times. The gene calls are TRBV5-1 and TRBJ2-3, with D perhaps TRBD2 (5 bases). The germline V gene has CDR1 SGHRS and CDR2 YFSETQ. With 0 bases removed from V and 2 bases from J, the gap between germline ends came to 13 bases. CDR3 size: 16 residues. CDR3 region: CASSLAVQLATDTQYF. CDR3 bases: TGCGCCAGCAGCTTGGCCGTGCAGCTAGCCACAGATACGCAGTATTTT.

This clonotype was observed at least ten times. This sequence joins TRBV5-1 and TRBJ2-4; possibly TRBD2 for D (6 bases). Germline lookup yields CDR1 SGHRS and CDR2 YFSETQ. The V and J ends lost 4 bases and 5 bases respectively, with 10 bases between them. The CDR3 is 13 amino acids. The CDR3 nucleotides read TGCGCCAGCAGCCAAGCGGGCGAAAACATTCAGTACTTC. Encoded protein: CASSQAGENIQYF.

This clonotype was detected a few times. This sequence joins TRBV12-3 or TRBV12-4 and TRBJ2-5, with D perhaps TRBD1 (6 bases). The CDR3 is 15 amino acids. Trimming removed 2 bases at V and 5 bases at J, with 15 bases between. CDR3 protein: CASSLSWQGMETQYF. As DNA, the CDR3 is TGTGCCAGCAGTTTATCTTGGCAGGGGATGGAGACCCAGTACTTC.

This clonotype was observed at least ten times. The chain carries TRBV5-1 and TRBJ1-1, with D possibly matching TRBD1 (5 bases). CDR1 and CDR2 (germline): SGHRS, YFSETQ. The CDR3 has 16 amino acids. With 3 bases removed from V and 4 bases from J, the gap between germline ends came to 19 bases. CDR3: CASSSSGGGVSTEAFF. CDR3 coding DNA: TGCGCCAGCAGCTCCTCCGGGGGAGGGGTGAGCACTGAAGCTTTCTTT. Full variable domain (remainder filled in from reference TRBV5-1 and TRBJ1-1): KAGVTQTPRYLIKTRGQQVTLSCSPISGHRSVSWYQQTPGQGLQFLFEYFSETQRNKGNFPGRFSGRQFSNSRSEMNVSTLELGDSALYLCASSSSGGGVSTEAFFGQGTRLTVV.

The rearrangement links TRBV5-1 to TRBJ2-2, with 8 bases aligning to TRBD2. Germline V gene data show CDR1 as SGHRS and CDR2 as YFSETQ. The V gene end was trimmed by 4 bases and the J gene end by 0 bases; junction bases not matched to a gene: 8. The CDR3 has 17 amino acids. CDR3 in amino acids: CASSRGAGVTNTGELFF. The CDR3 coding sequence is TGCGCCAGCAGCCGAGGAGCGGGGGTAACGAACACCGGGGAGCTGTTTTTT. Using reference TRBV5-1 and TRBJ2-2 for the parts outside the CDR3, the full variable domain is KAGVTQTPRYLIKTRGQQVTLSCSPISGHRSVSWYQQTPGQGLQFLFEYFSETQRNKGNFPGRFSGRQFSNSRSEMNVSTLELGDSALYLCASSRGAGVTNTGELFFGEGSRLTVL.

In its sample, this clonotype was seen a few times. The chain recombines TRBV5-6 with TRBJ2-1; D may match TRBD1 or TRBD2 (6 bases each). Germline assignment: CDR1 SGHDT and CDR2 YYEEEE. Between the trimmed V and J ends, which lost 4 bases and 12 bases, there was a span of 14 bases. The CDR3 has 12 amino acids. The CDR3 coding sequence is TGTGCCAGCAGCCCCTGGGGGGCGGGGCAGTTCTTC. The encoded protein is CASSPWGAGQFF. The variable domain in full, completed from reference TRBV5-6 and TRBJ2-1, reads DAGVTQSPTHLIKTRGQQVTLRCSPKSGHDTVSWYQQALGQGPQFIFQYYEEEERQRGNFPDRFSGHQFPNYSSELNVNALLLGDSALYLCASSPWGAGQFFGPGTRLTVL.

Many counts were recorded for this clonotype. The V and J genes are TRBV9 and TRBJ2-1; D gene unclear. Germline V gene sequence: CDR1 SGDLS, CDR2 YYNGEE. The CDR3 runs to 12 residues. The V gene lost 2 bases and the J gene lost 8 bases, with 8 bases spanning the gap. This CDR3 reads CASSVGLYEQFF. CDR3 nucleotide sequence: TGTGCCAGCAGCGTGGGTCTCTATGAGCAGTTCTTC.

Here the CDR3 DNA reads TGCGCCAGCAGCCCCGAGACAGGGATCGGGGAGACCCAGTACTTC. It encodes CASSPETGIGETQYF. V is TRBV4-1 and J is TRBJ2-5; 7 positions match TRBD1. In germline, CDR1 is MGHRA, CDR2 YSYEKL. V lost 4 bases, J lost 5 bases, and 10 bases stayed unmatched. The CDR3 length is 15 residues.

This chain connects TRBV19 to TRBJ2-1; possible D gene TRBD1, 6 bases. The CDR3 loop spans 14 amino acids. Germline CDR1 reads LNHDA; CDR2 reads SQIVND (reference sequence). Deletions cut 6 bases from V and 5 bases from J, with 14 bases between. CDR3 sequence reads: CASSDNRVDNEQFF. CDR3 sequence (DNA): TGTGCCAGTAGCGATAACAGGGTAGACAATGAGCAGTTCTTC.

This clonotype has just a few counts. CDR3 sequence: CSARPGANEQFF. The CDR3, as DNA: TGCAGTGCTAGACCAGGGGCCAATGAGCAGTTCTTC. This chain connects TRBV20-1 to TRBJ2-1; maybe TRBD1 (6 bases). Trimming cost V 2 bases and J 6 bases, with 8 bases left between them. The germline CDR1 and CDR2 sequences are DFQATT and SNEGSKA (reference sequence). CDR3 length equals 12 residues.

V is TRBV2 and J is TRBJ2-7, with 9 nucleotides matching TRBD2. CDR1 is SNHLY, CDR2 FYNNEI, per germline. The CDR3 spans 16 residues. The V and J ends lost 5 bases and 7 bases, in that order; junction bases with no gene match: 15. DNA of the CDR3: TGTGCCAGCAGTTACGGGTCTAGCGGGGACCCCTGGGAGCAGTACTTC. Encoded protein: CASSYGSSGDPWEQYF.

This chain uses TRBV5-5 with TRBJ2-7, with D unresolved. The CDR3 is 14 residues long. V was trimmed by 0 bases and J by 2 bases, leaving 9 bases between them. Germline V gene sequence: CDR1 SGHKS, CDR2 YYEKEE (reference sequence). As DNA, the CDR3 is TGTGCCAGCAGCTTGGAAGGGCAGCCCTACGAGCAGTACGTC. This encodes CASSLEGQPYEQYV.

The V gene is TRBV20-1, the J gene TRBJ2-7, with TRBD1 matching over 8 bases. The ends lost 0 bases at V and 11 bases at J; junction bases unmatched: 15. The CDR3 spans 15 residues. Germline V gene data show CDR1 as DFQATT and CDR2 as SNEGSKA (reference sequence). The CDR3: CSARELDRGLYYEYF. In nucleotides, the CDR3 is TGCAGTGCTAGAGAGCTCGACAGGGGACTTTACTATGAGTACTTC.